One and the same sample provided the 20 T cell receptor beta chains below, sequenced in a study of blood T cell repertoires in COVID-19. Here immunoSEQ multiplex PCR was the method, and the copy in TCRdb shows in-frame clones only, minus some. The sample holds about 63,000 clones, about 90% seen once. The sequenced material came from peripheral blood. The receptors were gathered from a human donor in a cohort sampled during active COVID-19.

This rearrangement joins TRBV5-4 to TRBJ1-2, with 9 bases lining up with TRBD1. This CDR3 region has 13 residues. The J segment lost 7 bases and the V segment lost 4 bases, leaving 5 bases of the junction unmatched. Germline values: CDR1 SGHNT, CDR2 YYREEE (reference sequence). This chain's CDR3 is CASSTGQGLGYTF. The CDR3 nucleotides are TGTGCCAGCAGCACGGGACAGGGTCTTGGCTACACCTTC.

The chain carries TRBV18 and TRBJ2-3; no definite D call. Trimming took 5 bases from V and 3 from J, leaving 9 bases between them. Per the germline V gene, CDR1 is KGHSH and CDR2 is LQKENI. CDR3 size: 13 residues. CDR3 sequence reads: CASSAHGTDTQYF. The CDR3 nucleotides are TGTGCCAGCTCAGCGCACGGGACAGATACGCAGTATTTT.

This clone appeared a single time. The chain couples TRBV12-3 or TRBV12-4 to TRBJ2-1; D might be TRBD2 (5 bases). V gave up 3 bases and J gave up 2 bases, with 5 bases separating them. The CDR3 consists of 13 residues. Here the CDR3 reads CASSFGTYNEQFF. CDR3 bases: TGTGCCAGCAGTTTCGGGACCTACAATGAGCAGTTCTTC.

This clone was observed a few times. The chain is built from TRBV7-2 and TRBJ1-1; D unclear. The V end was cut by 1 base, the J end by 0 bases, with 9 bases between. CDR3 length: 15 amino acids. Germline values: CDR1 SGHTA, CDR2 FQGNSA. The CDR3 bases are TGTGCCAGCAGCTTAGTTTGGCAGGTGAACACTGAAGCTTTCTTT. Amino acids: CASSLVWQVNTEAFF. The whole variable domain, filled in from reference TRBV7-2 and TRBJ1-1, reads GAGVSQSPSNKVTEKGKDVELRCDPISGHTALYWYRQSLGQGLEFLIYFQGNSAPDKSGLPSDRFSAERTGGSVSTLTIQRTQQEDSAVYLCASSLVWQVNTEAFFGQGTRLTVV.

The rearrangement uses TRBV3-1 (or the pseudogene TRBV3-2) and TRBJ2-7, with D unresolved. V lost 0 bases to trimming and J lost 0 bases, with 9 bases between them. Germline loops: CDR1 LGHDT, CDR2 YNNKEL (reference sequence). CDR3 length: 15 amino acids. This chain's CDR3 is CASSQDGAGSYEQYF. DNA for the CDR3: TGTGCCAGCAGCCAAGATGGCGCAGGCTCCTACGAGCAGTACTTC.

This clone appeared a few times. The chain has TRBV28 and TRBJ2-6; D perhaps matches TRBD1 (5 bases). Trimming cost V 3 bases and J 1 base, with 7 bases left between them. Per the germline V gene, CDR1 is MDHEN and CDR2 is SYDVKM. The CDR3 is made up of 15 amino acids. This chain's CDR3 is CASSFKGSGANVLTF. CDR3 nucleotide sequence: TGTGCCAGCAGTTTTAAGGGGTCTGGGGCCAACGTCCTGACTTTC. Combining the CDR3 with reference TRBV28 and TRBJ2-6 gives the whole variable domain DVKVTQSSRYLVKRTGEKVFLECVQDMDHENMFWYRQDPGLGLRLIYFSYDVKMKEKGDIPEGYSVSREKKERFSLILESASTNQTSMYLCASSFKGSGANVLTFGAGSRLTVL.

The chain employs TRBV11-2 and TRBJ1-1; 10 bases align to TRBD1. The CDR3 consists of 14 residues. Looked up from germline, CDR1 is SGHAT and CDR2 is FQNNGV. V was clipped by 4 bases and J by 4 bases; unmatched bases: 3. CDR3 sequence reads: CASSSRTGGTEAFF. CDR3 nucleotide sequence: TGTGCCAGCAGCTCCCGGACAGGGGGCACTGAAGCTTTCTTT.

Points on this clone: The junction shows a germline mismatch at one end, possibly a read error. This CDR3 reads CASSPSPQPGTYPHLF. The CDR3 region has the DNA TGTGCCAGTAGCCCATCTCCCCAGCCTGGGACTTATCCCCACCTCTTC. The chain links TRBV19 to TRBJ2-1; tentative D call: TRBD2 (6 bases). The CDR3 spans 16 residues. CDR1 LNHDA and CDR2 SQIVND come from the germline V gene (reference sequence).

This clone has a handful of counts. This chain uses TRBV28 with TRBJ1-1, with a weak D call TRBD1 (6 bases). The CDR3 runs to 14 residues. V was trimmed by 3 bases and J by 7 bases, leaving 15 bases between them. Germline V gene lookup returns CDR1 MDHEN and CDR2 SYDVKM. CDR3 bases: TGTGCCAGCAGTTTTACAGGGAGTAGGGTTGAAGCTTTCTTT. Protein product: CASSFTGSRVEAFF. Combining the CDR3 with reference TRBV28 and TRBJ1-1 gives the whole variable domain DVKVTQSSRYLVKRTGEKVFLECVQDMDHENMFWYRQDPGLGLRLIYFSYDVKMKEKGDIPEGYSVSREKKERFSLILESASTNQTSMYLCASSFTGSRVEAFFGQGTRLTVV.

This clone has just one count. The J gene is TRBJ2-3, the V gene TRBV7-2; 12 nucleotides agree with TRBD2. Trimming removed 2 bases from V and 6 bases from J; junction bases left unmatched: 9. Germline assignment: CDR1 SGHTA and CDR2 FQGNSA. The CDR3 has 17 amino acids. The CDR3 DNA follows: TGTGCCAGCAGCTTAAGGTCTAGCGGGGGGGCGTCCGATACGCAGTATTTT. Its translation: CASSLRSSGGASDTQYF. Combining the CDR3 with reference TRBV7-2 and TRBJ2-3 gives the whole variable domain GAGVSQSPSNKVTEKGKDVELRCDPISGHTALYWYRQSLGQGLEFLIYFQGNSAPDKSGLPSDRFSAERTGGSVSTLTIQRTQQEDSAVYLCASSLRSSGGASDTQYFGPGTRLTVL.

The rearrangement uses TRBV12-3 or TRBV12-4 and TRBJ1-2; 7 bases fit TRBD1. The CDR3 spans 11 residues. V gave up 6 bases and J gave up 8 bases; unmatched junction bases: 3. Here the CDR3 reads CASRTGIGYTF. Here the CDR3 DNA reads TGTGCCAGCAGGACAGGGATAGGCTACACCTTC.

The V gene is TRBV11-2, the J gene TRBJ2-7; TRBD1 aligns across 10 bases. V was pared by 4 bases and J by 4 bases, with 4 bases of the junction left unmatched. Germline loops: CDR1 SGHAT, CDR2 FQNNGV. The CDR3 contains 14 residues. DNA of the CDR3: TGTGCCAGCAGCTCGGGACAGGGGAGGTACGAGCAGTACTTC. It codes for CASSSGQGRYEQYF.

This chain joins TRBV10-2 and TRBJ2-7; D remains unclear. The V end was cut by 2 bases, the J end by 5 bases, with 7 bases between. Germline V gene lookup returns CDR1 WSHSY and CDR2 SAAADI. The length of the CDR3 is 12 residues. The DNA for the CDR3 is TGCGCCAGCAGTGAGATGGCTGACGAGCAGTACTTC. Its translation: CASSEMADEQYF.

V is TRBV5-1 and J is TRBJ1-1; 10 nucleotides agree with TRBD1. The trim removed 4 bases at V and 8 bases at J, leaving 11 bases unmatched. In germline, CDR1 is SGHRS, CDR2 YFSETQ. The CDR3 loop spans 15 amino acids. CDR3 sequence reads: CASSPAGDRGEEAFF. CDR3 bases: TGCGCCAGCAGCCCCGCCGGGGACAGGGGTGAAGAAGCTTTCTTT.

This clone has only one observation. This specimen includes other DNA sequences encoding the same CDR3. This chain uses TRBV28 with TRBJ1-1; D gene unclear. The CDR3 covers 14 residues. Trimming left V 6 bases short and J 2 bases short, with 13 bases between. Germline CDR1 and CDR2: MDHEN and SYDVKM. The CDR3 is CASSLTLTNTEAFF. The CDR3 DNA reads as TGTGCCAGCAGCCTAACACTAACTAACACTGAAGCTTTCTTT. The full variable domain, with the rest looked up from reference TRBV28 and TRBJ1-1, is DVKVTQSSRYLVKRTGEKVFLECVQDMDHENMFWYRQDPGLGLRLIYFSYDVKMKEKGDIPEGYSVSREKKERFSLILESASTNQTSMYLCASSLTLTNTEAFFGQGTRLTVV.

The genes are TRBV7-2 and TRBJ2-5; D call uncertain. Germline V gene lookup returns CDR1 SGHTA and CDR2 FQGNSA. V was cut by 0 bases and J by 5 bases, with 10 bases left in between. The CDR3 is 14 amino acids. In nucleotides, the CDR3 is TGTGCCAGCAGCTTAGCTGGGTCCGGGGAGACCCAGTACTTC. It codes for CASSLAGSGETQYF.

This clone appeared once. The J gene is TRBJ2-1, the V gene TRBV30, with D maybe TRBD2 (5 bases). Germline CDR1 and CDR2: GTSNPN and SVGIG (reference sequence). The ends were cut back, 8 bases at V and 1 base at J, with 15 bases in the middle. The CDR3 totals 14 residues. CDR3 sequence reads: CALVPRRSYNEQFF. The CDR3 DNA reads TGTGCCCTCGTCCCCCGGAGGTCCTACAATGAGCAGTTCTTC.

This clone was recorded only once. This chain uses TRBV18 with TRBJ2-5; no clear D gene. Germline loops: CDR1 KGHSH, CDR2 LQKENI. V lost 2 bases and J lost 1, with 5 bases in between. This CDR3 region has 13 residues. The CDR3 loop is CASSPTSQETQYF. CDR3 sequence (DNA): TGTGCCAGCTCACCAACATCCCAAGAGACCCAGTACTTC.

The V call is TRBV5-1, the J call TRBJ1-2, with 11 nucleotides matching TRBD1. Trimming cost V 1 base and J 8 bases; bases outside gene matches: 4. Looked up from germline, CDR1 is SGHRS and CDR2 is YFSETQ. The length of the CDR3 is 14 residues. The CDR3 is CASSLSGQGAGYTF. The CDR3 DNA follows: TGCGCCAGCAGCTTGTCCGGACAGGGGGCAGGCTACACCTTC. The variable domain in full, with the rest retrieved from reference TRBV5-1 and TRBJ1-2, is KAGVTQTPRYLIKTRGQQVTLSCSPISGHRSVSWYQQTPGQGLQFLFEYFSETQRNKGNFPGRFSGRQFSNSRSEMNVSTLELGDSALYLCASSLSGQGAGYTFGSGTRLTVV.

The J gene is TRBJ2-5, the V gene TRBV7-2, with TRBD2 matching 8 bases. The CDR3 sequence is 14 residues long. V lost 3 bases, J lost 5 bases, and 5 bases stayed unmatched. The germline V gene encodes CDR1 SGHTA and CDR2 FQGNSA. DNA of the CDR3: TGTGCCAGCAGCTTTGCGGGGGGCGTTGAGACCCAGTACTTC. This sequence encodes CASSFAGGVETQYF. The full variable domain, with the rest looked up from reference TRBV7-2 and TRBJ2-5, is GAGVSQSPSNKVTEKGKDVELRCDPISGHTALYWYRQSLGQGLEFLIYFQGNSAPDKSGLPSDRFSAERTGGSVSTLTIQRTQQEDSAVYLCASSFAGGVETQYFGPGTRLLVL.